This TCR beta chain derives from a study of regulatory T cells in long-lasting Graves disease. Arm-PCR of CDR3 regions and iRepertoire HTBI primers were the basis on which TCR beta libraries were built. TCRdb recomputed calls from the multiplex PCR reads with MiXCR, one row per CDR3 protein. Of around 330,000 distinct CDR3 sequences detected, 18% appear once; the ten largest clones hold 35% to 45%. Noted time point: newly diagnosed GD, antithyroid drugs for less than 3 months. PBMC RNA was the source of the TCR library. At least ten counts were recorded for this clonotype. This receptor was identified in a female donor with Graves disease. Sample: peripheral blood mononuclear cells (PBMCs), taken at new diagnosis, from a patient treated with antithyroid drugs.

The DNA of the CDR3 is TGTGCCAGCCTCCGGCCCCTCCCTACGATGGGCATGCAGTACTTC. Protein product: CASLRPLPTMGMQYF. The rearrangement joins TRBV6-1 to TRBJ2-7, with D unclear. CDR1 is MNHNS, CDR2 SASEGT, per germline. The V end lost 8 bases, the J end lost 9 bases, and 26 bases lay between the germline ends. This CDR3 has 15 residues.